The present entry profiles one T cell receptor beta chain with its context. This sample is drawn from a study of T cells in Graves' hyperthyroidism and ophthalmopathy. Trimming at V came to 3 bases and at J to 8 bases, leaving 21 bases not matched to a gene. Germline lookup yields CDR1 LNHNV and CDR2 YYDKDF (reference sequence). This CDR3 region has 19 residues. RNA transcripts gave rise to amplified TCR beta CDR3 regions. HTBI primers were the set used in a first-round RT-PCR of the TCR CDR3. TCRdb passed the multiplex PCR reads through MiXCR, listing each CDR3 protein once. The sample lists about 700,000 distinct CDR3 sequences, just under 45% occurring once.

Material: peripheral blood or thyroid tissue (not recorded which). This TCR came from an adult man with Graves' disease, either hyperthyroidism or ophthalmopathy (not recorded which). The gene calls are TRBV15 and TRBJ1-4, with 7 bases identical to TRBD1. In DNA, the CDR3 is TGTGCCACCAGCAGGATCCAGGGGGGACAGTCACGCGCGCTCGAAAAACTGTTTTTT. Amino acids: CATSRIQGGQSRALEKLFF. Looking up the rest from reference TRBV15 and TRBJ1-4 gives the full variable domain: DAMVIQNPRYQVTQFGKPVTLSCSQTLNHNVMYWYQQKSSQAPKLLFHYYDKDFNNEADTPDNFQSRRPNTSFCFLDIRSPGLGDTAMYLCATSRIQGGQSRALEKLFFGSGTQLSVL.